This T cell receptor beta chain was captured in a study of shared clonotypes between healthy human individuals. Overall study context: Per-donor plates numbered three CD4 naive, three CD4 memory, two CD8 naive and one CD8 memory.

Germline CDR1 SGHRS, CDR2 YFSETQ. This CDR3 has 16 amino acids. Losses at the gene ends were 4 bases for V and 4 bases for J; bases not matched to a gene: 10. Source study methods: Owing to the provision of junction-only sequences devoid of quality scores by immunoSEQ, filtering differed. Here immunoSEQ multiplex PCR was the method, and the copy in TCRdb shows in-frame clones only, minus some. V, J and clone size reflect that table, while D and trimming were determined from the DNA. The table lists 2.3 million or so clones, approximately 93% of them singletons. Input material: naive CD4+ T cells from PBMCs. Regarding subset: CD45RA+ positively selected. This sequence originates from a young man in good health. Some clones in this sample may be carry-over from other donors' samples. The genes are TRBV5-1 and TRBJ1-3; TRBD1 aligns across 8 bases. CDR3 amino acids: CASSPRTGGEGNTIYF. The DNA for the CDR3 is TGCGCCAGCAGCCCACGAACAGGGGGAGAAGGAAACACCATATATTTT. Looking up the rest from reference TRBV5-1 and TRBJ1-3 gives the full variable domain: KAGVTQTPRYLIKTRGQQVTLSCSPISGHRSVSWYQQTPGQGLQFLFEYFSETQRNKGNFPGRFSGRQFSNSRSEMNVSTLELGDSALYLCASSPRTGGEGNTIYFGEGSWLTVV.